This passage covers 14 T cell receptor beta chains from one sample sequenced in a study of T-cell reconstitution after alpha-beta-depleted transplantation in children. Library preparation (for TCRbeta) was performed with unique molecular identifiers. TCRdb reprocessed the PCR reads with MiXCR, giving one entry per CDR3 protein. The table has roughly 52,000 distinct CDR3 sequences, under 6% seen once; the top ten hold about 30%. Here the sequenced sample was PBMCs, mostly from graft donor cells, taken 60 days after TCRalphabeta/CD19-depleted stem cell transplant. The receptors shown here come from a female patient aged 2-10 years who had a stem cell transplant for aplastic anemia, so the T cells may come from the graft donor.

Many counts were recorded for this clonotype. The chain couples TRBV25-1 to TRBJ1-5; no clear D gene. The CDR3 contains 13 residues. CDR1 is MGHDK, CDR2 SYGVNS, per germline. Trimming cost V 2 bases and J 4 bases, with 6 bases left between them. The CDR3 sequence is CASSETGNQPQHF. The CDR3 DNA reads TGTGCCAGCAGTGAAACTGGGAATCAGCCCCAGCATTTT.

This clonotype was seen repeatedly, ten times or more. This rearrangement joins TRBV9 to TRBJ2-2; D gene uncertain. The CDR3 extends over 13 amino acids. Germline V CDR1 and CDR2: SGDLS, YYNGEE. V lost 0 bases and J 4 bases, leaving 4 bases between the germline ends. DNA for the CDR3: TGTGCCAGCAGCGTAGTTTCCACCGGGGAGCTGTTTTTT. As protein: CASSVVSTGELFF.

This clonotype was observed many times. The chain recombines TRBV10-3 with TRBJ2-7; 7 bases match TRBD1. The CDR3 is 12 amino acids. CDR1 and CDR2 from the germline V gene are ENHRY and SYGVKD. With V trimmed by 6 bases and J by 5 bases, 4 bases remained unmatched. CDR3 protein: CAISSTGNEQYF. For the CDR3, the DNA is TGTGCCATCAGCTCGACAGGGAACGAGCAGTACTTC.

This clonotype has at least ten counts. The DNA for the CDR3 is TGTGCCAGCAGCTTTAGCGGGGGGGCCACAGATACGCAGTATTTT. Translating it yields CASSFSGGATDTQYF. The chain joins TRBV7-9 to TRBJ2-3; 11 bases agree with TRBD2. Germline CDR1 and CDR2: SEHNR and FQNEAQ (reference sequence). The CDR3 sequence is 15 residues long. Trimming at V came to 3 bases and at J to 2 bases, leaving 1 base not matched to a gene.

This clonotype was observed at least ten times. The gene calls are TRBV27 and TRBJ2-1; 14 bases line up with TRBD2. The CDR3 extends over 15 amino acids. Germline V lookup: CDR1 MNHEY, CDR2 SMNVEV (reference sequence). The V segment lost 6 bases and the J segment 9 bases; nucleotides outside the gene matches: 7. CDR3 coding DNA: TGTGCCAGCAGGACTGGGACTAGCGGGGGCAGTGAGCAGTTCTTC. Protein sequence: CASRTGTSGGSEQFF.

This clonotype has only a few counts. This chain links TRBV11-2 with TRBJ2-5; 9 bases match TRBD2. CDR1 SGHAT and CDR2 FQNNGV come from the germline V gene. CDR3 length equals 18 residues. V lost 0 bases and J lost 5; bases outside the gene matches: 13. CDR3 protein: CASSLDPSGRNPRETQYF. DNA of the CDR3: TGTGCCAGCAGCTTAGACCCCAGCGGGAGGAACCCCAGGGAGACCCAGTACTTC.

In this sample, this clonotype turned up many times. The rearrangement joins TRBV28 to TRBJ2-5, with D perhaps matching TRBD1 or TRBD2 (6 bases each). There are 15 residues in the CDR3. Trimming took 2 bases from V and 3 from J, leaving 13 bases between them. Germline CDR1 is MDHEN and CDR2 is SYDVKM. The CDR3 loop reads CASSLGTGGKETQYF. The CDR3 nucleotides read TGTGCCAGCAGTTTAGGGACCGGGGGCAAAGAGACCCAGTACTTC.

The DNA of the CDR3 is TGTGCCAGCAGTTTCCCGGGACAGGCCCCCGGTGAGCAGTTCTTC. It translates to CASSFPGQAPGEQFF. The rearrangement joins TRBV28 to TRBJ2-1, with 8 bases aligning to TRBD1. V gave up 3 bases and J gave up 9 bases; unmatched junction bases: 10. This CDR3 spans 15 amino acids. Germline V gives CDR1 MDHEN, CDR2 SYDVKM.

This clonotype was seen ten or more times. The genes are TRBV6-5 and TRBJ2-2; maybe TRBD1 (5 bases). This CDR3 has 16 amino acids. In germline, CDR1 is MNHEY, CDR2 SVGAGI. Trimming pared 4 bases from V and 4 bases from J, leaving 16 bases between. The CDR3 nucleotides read TGTGCCAGCAGTTTATGGTGGGGCGAGAGCACCGGGGAGCTGTTTTTT. Protein sequence: CASSLWWGESTGELFF.

This clonotype was counted ten times or more. This chain uses TRBV11-1 with TRBJ2-1; no reliable D call. Trimming removed 5 bases from V and 0 bases from J, with 11 bases in between. The germline CDR1 and CDR2 sequences are SGHAT and FQDESV (reference sequence). The CDR3 is 15 amino acids. For the CDR3, the DNA is TGTGCCAGCAGCAGACCGGGTAACTCCTACAATGAGCAGTTCTTC. Residues: CASSRPGNSYNEQFF.

This clonotype came up many times. The chain combines TRBV7-3 with TRBJ2-3; D is ambiguous. The CDR3 is 17 amino acids. The V gene's germline CDR1 is SGHTA and CDR2 FQGTGA. Trimming shortened V by 2 bases and J by 0 bases, and 15 bases separated the two germline ends. This chain's CDR3 is CASSLRLTNPSTDTQYF. CDR3 DNA: TGTGCCAGCAGCTTACGGTTAACAAACCCTAGCACAGATACGCAGTATTTT.

Many counts were recorded for this clonotype. The V call is TRBV7-9, the J call TRBJ1-2; a weak D match, TRBD1 (5 bases). Trimming took off 5 bases at V and 8 bases at J, with 15 bases between the two ends. The CDR3 runs 13 residues. CDR1 and CDR2 from the germline V gene are SEHNR and FQNEAQ (reference sequence). CDR3 bases: TGTGCCAGCAGCCCCGAGGGAAGGGACGGCTACACCTTC. The encoded protein is CASSPEGRDGYTF. Combining the CDR3 with reference TRBV7-9 and TRBJ1-2 gives the whole variable domain DTGVSQNPRHKITKRGQNVTFRCDPISEHNRLYWYRQTLGQGPEFLTYFQNEAQLEKSRLLSDRFSAERPKGSFSTLEIQRTEQGDSAMYLCASSPEGRDGYTFGSGTRLTVV.

J is TRBJ2-3 and V is TRBV5-4, with 13 bases matching TRBD2. This CDR3 contains 16 residues. In germline, CDR1 is SGHNT, CDR2 YYREEE (reference sequence). V gave up 4 bases and J gave up 5 bases; unmatched junction bases: 7. The chain's CDR3 is CASSLLLAGGGDTQYF. CDR3 DNA: TGTGCCAGCAGCCTGCTACTAGCGGGAGGGGGAGATACGCAGTATTTT. The variable domain in full, completed from reference TRBV5-4 and TRBJ2-3, reads ETGVTQSPTHLIKTRGQQVTLRCSSQSGHNTVSWYQQALGQGPQFIFQYYREEENGRGNFPPRFSGLQFPNYSSELNVNALELDDSALYLCASSLLLAGGGDTQYFGPGTRLTVL.

This chain uses TRBV5-4 with TRBJ2-1; 10 positions agree with TRBD1. J gave up 7 bases and V 2 bases, and 9 bases lay outside the gene matches. The CDR3 extends over 16 amino acids. Germline CDR1 and CDR2: SGHNT and YYREEE (reference sequence). The DNA for the CDR3 is TGTGCCAGCAGCTTTGGGTCTGACAGGGGGCTAAATGAGCAGTTCTTC. The encoded protein is CASSFGSDRGLNEQFF.